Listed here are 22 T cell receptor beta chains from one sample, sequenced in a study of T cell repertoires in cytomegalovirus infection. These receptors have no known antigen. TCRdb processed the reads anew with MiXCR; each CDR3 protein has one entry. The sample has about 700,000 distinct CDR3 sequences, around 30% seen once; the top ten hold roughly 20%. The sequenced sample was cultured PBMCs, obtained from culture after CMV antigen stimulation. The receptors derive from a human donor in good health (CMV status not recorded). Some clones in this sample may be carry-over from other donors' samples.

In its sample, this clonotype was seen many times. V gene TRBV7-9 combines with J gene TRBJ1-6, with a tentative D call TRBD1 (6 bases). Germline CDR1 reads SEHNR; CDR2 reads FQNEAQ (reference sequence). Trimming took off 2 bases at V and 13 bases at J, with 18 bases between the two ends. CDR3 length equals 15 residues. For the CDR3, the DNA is TGTGCCAGCAGCTTAAGCGGCGTGTCCCAGGGGCCCCTCCACTTT. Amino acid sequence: CASSLSGVSQGPLHF. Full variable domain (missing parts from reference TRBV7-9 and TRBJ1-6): DTGVSQNPRHKITKRGQNVTFRCDPISEHNRLYWYRQTLGQGPEFLTYFQNEAQLEKSRLLSDRFSAERPKGSFSTLEIQRTEQGDSAMYLCASSLSGVSQGPLHFGNGTRLTVT.

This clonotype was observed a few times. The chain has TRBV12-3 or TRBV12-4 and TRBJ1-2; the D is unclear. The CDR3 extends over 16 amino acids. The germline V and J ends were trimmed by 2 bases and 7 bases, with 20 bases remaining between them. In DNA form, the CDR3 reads TGTGCCAGCAGTTTAAACGGTGCCGGCCCCCTTGGTGGCTACACCTTC. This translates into CASSLNGAGPLGGYTF.

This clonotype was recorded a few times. DNA for the CDR3: TGTGCCAGCAACGGGGGGACTGAAGCTTTCTTT. Translating gives CASNGGTEAFF. This sequence joins TRBV2 and TRBJ1-1, with D possibly being TRBD1 (5 bases). The CDR3 is 11 amino acids. V lost 7 bases to trimming and J lost 5 bases, with 8 bases between them. Germline-derived CDR1 and CDR2 are SNHLY and FYNNEI. Drawing the rest from reference TRBV2 and TRBJ1-1, the complete variable domain is EPEVTQTPSHQVTQMGQEVILRCVPISNHLYFYWYRQILGQKVEFLVSFYNNEISEKSEIFDDQFSVERPDGSNFTLKIRSTKLEDSAMYFCASNGGTEAFFGQGTRLTVV.

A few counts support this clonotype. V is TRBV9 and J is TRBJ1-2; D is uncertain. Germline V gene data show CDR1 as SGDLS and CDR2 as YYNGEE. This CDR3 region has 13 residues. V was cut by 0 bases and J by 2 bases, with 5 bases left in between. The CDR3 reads CASSVGGNYGYTF. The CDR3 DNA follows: TGTGCCAGCAGCGTAGGAGGGAACTATGGCTACACCTTC.

CDR3 protein: CATMRGAGGSGELFF. In DNA, the CDR3 is TGTGCCACCATGAGAGGAGCGGGGGGATCCGGGGAGCTGTTTTTT. V gene TRBV2 combines with J gene TRBJ2-2; 9 bases map to TRBD2. CDR1 and CDR2 (germline): SNHLY, FYNNEI. This CDR3 region has 15 residues. J gave up 6 bases and V 10 bases, and 12 bases lay outside the gene matches.

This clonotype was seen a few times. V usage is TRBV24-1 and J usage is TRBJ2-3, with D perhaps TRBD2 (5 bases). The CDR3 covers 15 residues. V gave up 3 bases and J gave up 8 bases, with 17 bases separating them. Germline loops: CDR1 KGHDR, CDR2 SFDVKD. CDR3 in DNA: TGTGCCACCAGTGATATAACTAGTGATCTTTCTACGCAGTATTTT. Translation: CATSDITSDLSTQYF.

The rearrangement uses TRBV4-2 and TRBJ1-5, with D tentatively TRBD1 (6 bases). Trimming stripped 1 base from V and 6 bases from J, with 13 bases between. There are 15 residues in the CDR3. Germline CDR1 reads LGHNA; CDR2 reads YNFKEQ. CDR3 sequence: CASSQVAGEGQPQHF. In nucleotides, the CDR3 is TGTGCCAGCAGCCAAGTTGCAGGGGAGGGTCAGCCCCAGCATTTT.

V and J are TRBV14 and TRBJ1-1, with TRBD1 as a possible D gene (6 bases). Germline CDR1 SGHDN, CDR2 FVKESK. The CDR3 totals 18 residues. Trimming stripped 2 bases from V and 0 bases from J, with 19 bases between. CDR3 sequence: CASSQYRVWSGLNTEAFF. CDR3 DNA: TGTGCCAGCAGCCAATACAGGGTTTGGAGTGGCCTGAACACTGAAGCTTTCTTT.

CDR3 amino acids: CATSDVAGGAGANVLTF. Written as DNA, the CDR3 is TGTGCCACCAGTGATGTAGCAGGAGGCGCTGGGGCCAACGTCCTGACTTTC. This chain connects TRBV24-1 to TRBJ2-6, with D perhaps TRBD2 (5 bases). CDR1 and CDR2 from the germline V gene are KGHDR and SFDVKD. Trimming pared 3 bases from V and 2 bases from J, leaving 13 bases between. The length of the CDR3 is 17 residues.

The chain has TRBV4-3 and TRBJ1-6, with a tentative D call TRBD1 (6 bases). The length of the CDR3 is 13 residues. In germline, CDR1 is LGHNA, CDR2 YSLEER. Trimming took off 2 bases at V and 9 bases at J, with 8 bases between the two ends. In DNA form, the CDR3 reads TGCGCCAGCAGCCAAAAACAGGGTTCACCCCTCCACTTT. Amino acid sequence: CASSQKQGSPLHF.

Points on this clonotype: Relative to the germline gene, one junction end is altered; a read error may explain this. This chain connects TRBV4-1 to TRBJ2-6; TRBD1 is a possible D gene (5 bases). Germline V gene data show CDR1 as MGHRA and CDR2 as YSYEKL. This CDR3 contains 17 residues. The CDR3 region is CASSQPGHSIGANVLTF. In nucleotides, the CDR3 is TGTGCCAGCAGCCAACCCGGACACTCAATAGGGGCCAACGTCCTGACTTTC.

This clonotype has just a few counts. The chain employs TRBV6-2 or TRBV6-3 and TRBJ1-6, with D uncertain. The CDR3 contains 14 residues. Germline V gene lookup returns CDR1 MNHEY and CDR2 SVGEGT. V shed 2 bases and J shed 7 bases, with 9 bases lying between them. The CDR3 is CASSYHEWNSPLHF. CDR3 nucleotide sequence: TGTGCCAGCAGTTACCACGAGTGGAATTCACCCCTCCACTTT.

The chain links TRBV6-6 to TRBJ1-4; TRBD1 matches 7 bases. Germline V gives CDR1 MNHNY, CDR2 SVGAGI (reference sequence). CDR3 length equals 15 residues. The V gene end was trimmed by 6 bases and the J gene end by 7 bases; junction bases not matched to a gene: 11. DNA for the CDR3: TGTGCCAGCAGCCGACCGACAGGGTCACCTGAAAAACTGTTTTTT. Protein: CASSRPTGSPEKLFF.

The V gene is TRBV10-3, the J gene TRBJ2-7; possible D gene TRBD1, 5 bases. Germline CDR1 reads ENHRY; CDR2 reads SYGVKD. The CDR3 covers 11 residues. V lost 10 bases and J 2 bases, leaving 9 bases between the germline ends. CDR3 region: CATEGAYEQYF. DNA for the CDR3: TGTGCCACCGAAGGGGCCTACGAGCAGTACTTC.

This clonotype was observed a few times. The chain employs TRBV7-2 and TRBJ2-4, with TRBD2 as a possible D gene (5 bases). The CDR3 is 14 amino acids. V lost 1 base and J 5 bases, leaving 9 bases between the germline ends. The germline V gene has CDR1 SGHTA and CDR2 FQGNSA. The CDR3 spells CASSLVDGENIQYF. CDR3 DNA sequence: TGTGCCAGCAGCTTAGTAGACGGGGAAAACATTCAGTACTTC.

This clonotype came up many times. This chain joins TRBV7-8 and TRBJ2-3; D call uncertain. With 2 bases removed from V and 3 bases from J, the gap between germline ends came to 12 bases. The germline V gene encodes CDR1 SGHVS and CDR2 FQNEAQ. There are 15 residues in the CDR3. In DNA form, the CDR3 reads TGTGCCAGCAGCTTAAGGCTAACGGGTACAGATACGCAGTATTTT. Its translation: CASSLRLTGTDTQYF.

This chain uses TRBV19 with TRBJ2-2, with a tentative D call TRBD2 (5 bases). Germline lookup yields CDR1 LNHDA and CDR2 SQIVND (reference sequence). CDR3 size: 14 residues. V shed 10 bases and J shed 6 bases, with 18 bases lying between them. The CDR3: CATSGDLRSGELFF. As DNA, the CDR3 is TGTGCCACCTCCGGGGATCTGAGATCCGGGGAGCTGTTTTTT.

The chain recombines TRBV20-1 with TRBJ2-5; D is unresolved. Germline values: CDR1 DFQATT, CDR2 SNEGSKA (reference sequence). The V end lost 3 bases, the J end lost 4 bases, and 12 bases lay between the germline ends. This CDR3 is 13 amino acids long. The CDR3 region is CSASGRAPETQYF. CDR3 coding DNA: TGCAGTGCTAGCGGAAGGGCTCCAGAGACCCAGTACTTC.

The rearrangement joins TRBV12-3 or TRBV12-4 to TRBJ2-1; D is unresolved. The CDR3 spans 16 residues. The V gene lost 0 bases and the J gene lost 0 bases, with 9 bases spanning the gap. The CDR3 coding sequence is TGTGCCAGCAGTTTAGCGACACGGAGCTCCTACAATGAGCAGTTCTTC. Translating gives CASSLATRSSYNEQFF.

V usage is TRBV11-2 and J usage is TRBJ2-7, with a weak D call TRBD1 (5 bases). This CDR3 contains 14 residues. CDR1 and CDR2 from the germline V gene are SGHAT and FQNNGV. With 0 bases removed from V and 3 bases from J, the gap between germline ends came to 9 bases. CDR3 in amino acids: CASSLDPDSYEQYF. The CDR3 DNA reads TGTGCCAGCAGCTTAGATCCCGACAGCTACGAGCAGTACTTC.

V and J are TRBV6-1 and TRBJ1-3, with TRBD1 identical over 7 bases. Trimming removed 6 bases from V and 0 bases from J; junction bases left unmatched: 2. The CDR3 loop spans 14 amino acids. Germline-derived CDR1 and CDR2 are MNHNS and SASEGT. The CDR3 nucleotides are TGTGCCAGCAGGAGGACAGGCTCTGGAAACACCATATATTTT. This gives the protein CASRRTGSGNTIYF.

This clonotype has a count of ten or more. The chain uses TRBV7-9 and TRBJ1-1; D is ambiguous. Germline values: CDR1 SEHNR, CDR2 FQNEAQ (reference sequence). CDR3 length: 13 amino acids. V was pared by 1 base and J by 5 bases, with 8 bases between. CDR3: CASSLDRETEAFF. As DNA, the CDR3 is TGTGCCAGCAGCTTAGACAGAGAGACTGAAGCTTTCTTT.